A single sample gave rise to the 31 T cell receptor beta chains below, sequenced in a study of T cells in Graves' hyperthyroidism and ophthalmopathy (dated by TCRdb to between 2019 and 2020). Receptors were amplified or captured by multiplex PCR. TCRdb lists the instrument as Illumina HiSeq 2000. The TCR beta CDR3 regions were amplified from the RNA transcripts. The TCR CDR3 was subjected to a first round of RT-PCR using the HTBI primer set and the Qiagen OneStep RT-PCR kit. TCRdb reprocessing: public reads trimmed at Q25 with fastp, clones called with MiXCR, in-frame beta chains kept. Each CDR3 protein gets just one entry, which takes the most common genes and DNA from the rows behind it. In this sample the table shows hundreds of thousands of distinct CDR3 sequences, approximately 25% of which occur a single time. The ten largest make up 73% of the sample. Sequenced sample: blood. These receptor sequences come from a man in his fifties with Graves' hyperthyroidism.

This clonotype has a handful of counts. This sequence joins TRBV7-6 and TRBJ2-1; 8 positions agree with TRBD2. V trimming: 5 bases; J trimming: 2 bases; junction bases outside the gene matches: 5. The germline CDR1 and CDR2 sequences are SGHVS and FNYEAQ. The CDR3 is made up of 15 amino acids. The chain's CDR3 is CASSQSGSPYNEQFF. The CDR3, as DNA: TGTGCCAGCAGCCAGAGCGGGAGCCCCTACAATGAGCAGTTCTTC.

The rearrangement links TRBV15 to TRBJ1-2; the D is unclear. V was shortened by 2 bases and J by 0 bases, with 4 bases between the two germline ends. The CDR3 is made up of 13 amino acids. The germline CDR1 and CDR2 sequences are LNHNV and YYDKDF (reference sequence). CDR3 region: CATSRTSNYGYTF. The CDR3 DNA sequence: TGTGCCACCAGCAGAACATCTAACTATGGCTACACCTTC.

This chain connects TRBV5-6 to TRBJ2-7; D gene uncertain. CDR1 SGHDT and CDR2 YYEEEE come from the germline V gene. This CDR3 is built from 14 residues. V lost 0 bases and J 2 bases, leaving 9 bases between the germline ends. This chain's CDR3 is CASSLGKETYEQYF. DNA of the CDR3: TGTGCCAGCAGCTTGGGCAAAGAAACCTACGAGCAGTACTTC.

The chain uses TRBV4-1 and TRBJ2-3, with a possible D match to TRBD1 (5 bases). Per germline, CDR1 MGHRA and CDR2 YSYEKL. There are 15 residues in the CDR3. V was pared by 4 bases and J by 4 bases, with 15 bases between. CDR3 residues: CASSLGGHVADTQYF. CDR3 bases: TGCGCCAGCAGCCTGGGTGGACATGTGGCAGATACGCAGTATTTT.

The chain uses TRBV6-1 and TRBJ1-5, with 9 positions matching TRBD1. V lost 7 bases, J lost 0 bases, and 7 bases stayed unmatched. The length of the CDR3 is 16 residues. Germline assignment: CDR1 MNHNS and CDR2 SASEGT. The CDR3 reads CASTRTGVDSNQPQHF. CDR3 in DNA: TGTGCCAGCACCCGGACAGGGGTGGATAGCAATCAGCCCCAGCATTTT.

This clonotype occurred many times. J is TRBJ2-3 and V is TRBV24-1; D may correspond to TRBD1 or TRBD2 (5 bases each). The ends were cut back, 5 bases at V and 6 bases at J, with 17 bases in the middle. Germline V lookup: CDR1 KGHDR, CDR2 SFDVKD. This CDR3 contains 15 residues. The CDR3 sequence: CATSGKRLGDDTQYF. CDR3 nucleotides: TGTGCCACCAGTGGTAAGAGGCTAGGGGACGATACGCAGTATTTT.

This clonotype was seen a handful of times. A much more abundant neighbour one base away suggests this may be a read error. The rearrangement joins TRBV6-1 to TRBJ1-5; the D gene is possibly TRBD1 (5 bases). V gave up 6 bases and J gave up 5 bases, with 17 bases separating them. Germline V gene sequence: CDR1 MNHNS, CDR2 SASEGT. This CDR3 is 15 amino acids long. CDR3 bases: TGTGCCAGCAGCCTTATGATCAGGGTAGATCAGCCCCAGCATTTT. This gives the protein CASSLMIRVDQPQHF.

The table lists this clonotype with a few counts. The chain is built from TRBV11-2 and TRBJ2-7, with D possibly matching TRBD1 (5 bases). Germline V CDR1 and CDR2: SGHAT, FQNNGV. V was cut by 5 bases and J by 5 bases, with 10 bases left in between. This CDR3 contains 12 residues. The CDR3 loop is CASSGRVNEQYF. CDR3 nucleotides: TGTGCCAGCAGCGGCAGGGTGAACGAGCAGTACTTC.

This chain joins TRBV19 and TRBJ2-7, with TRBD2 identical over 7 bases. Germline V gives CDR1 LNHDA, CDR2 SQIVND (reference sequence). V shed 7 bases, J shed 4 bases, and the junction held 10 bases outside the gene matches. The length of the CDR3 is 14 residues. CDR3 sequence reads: CASNGGSGVYEQYF. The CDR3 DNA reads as TGTGCCAGTAATGGCGGAAGCGGGGTGTACGAGCAGTACTTC.

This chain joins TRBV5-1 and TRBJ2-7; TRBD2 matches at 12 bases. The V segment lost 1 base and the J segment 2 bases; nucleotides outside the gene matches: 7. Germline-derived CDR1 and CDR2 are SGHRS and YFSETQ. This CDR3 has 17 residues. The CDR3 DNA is TGCGCCAGCAGCTTGTTCAGGACTAGCGGGACCGCCTACGAGCAGTACTTC. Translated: CASSLFRTSGTAYEQYF.

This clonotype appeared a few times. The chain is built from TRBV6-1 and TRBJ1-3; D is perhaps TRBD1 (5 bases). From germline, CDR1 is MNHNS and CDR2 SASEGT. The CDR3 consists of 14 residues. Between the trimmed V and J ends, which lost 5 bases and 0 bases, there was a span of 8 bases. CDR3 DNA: TGTGCCAGCAGTTCCAGGGCCTCTGGAAACACCATATATTTT. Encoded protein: CASSSRASGNTIYF.

DNA of the CDR3: TGTGCCAGCAGCTTATCACGACAGGGTACAGCTGAGCAGTTCTTC. Encoded protein: CASSLSRQGTAEQFF. V gene TRBV7-2 combines with J gene TRBJ2-1; TRBD1 agrees at 7 bases. The length of the CDR3 is 15 residues. Germline-derived CDR1 and CDR2 are SGHTA and FQGNSA. J lost 9 bases, V lost 2 bases, and 10 bases had no gene match.

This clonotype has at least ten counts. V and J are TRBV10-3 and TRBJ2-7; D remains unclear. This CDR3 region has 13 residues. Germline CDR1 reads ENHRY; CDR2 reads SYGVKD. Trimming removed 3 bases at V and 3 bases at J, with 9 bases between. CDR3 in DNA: TGTGCCATCAGTGAAGAGGAAGGCTACGAGCAGTACTTC. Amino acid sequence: CAISEEEGYEQYF.

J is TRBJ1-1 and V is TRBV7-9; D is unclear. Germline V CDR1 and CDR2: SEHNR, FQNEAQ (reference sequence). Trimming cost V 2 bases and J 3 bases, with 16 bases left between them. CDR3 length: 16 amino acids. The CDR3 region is CASSLTLGVGDTEAFF. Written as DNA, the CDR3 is TGTGCCAGCAGCTTAACTCTAGGTGTTGGGGACACTGAAGCTTTCTTT.

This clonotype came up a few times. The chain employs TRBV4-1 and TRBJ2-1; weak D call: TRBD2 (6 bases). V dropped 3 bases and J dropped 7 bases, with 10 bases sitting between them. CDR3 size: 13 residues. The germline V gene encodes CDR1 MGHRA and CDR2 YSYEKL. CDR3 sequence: CASSQPGTNEQFF. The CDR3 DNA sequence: TGCGCCAGCAGCCAGCCCGGGACTAATGAGCAGTTCTTC.

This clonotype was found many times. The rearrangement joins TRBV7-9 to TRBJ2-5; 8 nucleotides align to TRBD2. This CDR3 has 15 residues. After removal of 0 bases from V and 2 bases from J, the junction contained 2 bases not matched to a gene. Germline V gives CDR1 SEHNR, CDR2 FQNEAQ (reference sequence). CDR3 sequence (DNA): TGTGCCAGCAGCTTAGCAGCGGGAGTGCAAGAGACCCAGTACTTC. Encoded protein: CASSLAAGVQETQYF.

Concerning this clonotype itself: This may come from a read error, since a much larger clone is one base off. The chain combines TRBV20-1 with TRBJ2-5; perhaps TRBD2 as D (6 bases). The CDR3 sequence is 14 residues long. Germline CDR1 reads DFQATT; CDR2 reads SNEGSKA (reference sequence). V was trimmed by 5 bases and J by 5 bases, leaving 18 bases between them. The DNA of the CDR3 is TGCAGTGCTGGGGGGTCGAACAATTTGGAGACCCAGTACTTC. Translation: CSAGGSNNLETQYF.

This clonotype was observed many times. The CDR3 nucleotides read TGTGCCAGCAGTTTATCCACTCGGCGGGGGGAGCAGTACTTC. This translates into CASSLSTRRGEQYF. The gene calls are TRBV28 and TRBJ2-7, with 7 bases matching TRBD2. V shed 1 base and J 7 bases; nucleotides not matched to a gene: 7. The CDR3 is made up of 14 amino acids. CDR1 and CDR2 from the germline V gene are MDHEN and SYDVKM.

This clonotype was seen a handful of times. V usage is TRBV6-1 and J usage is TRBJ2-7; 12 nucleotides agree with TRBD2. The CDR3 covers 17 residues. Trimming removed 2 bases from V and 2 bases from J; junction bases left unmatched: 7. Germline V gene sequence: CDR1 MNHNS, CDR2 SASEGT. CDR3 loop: CASSEFLAGGPTYEQYF. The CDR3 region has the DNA TGTGCCAGCAGTGAATTTCTAGCGGGAGGGCCGACCTACGAGCAGTACTTC.

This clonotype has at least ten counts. The CDR3 is CASSVDWKTQYF. Here the CDR3 DNA reads TGTGCCAGCAGTGTCGATTGGAAGACCCAGTACTTC. The chain carries TRBV28 and TRBJ2-5; D unclear. CDR3 length equals 12 residues. CDR1 and CDR2 from the germline V gene are MDHEN and SYDVKM. V was clipped by 5 bases and J by 6 bases, with 10 bases between them.

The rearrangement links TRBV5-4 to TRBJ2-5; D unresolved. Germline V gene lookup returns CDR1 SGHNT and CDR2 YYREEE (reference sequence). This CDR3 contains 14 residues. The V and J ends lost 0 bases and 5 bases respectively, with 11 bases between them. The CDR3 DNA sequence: TGTGCCAGCAGCTTGGTTGGTGATGTGGAGACCCAGTACTTC. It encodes CASSLVGDVETQYF.

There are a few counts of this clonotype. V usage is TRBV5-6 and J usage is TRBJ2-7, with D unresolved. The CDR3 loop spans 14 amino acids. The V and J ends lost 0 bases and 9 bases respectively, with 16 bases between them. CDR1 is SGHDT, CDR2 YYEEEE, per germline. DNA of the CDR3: TGTGCCAGCAGCTTGGGCGACGATCCGGTGGGGCAGTACTTC. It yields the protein CASSLGDDPVGQYF.

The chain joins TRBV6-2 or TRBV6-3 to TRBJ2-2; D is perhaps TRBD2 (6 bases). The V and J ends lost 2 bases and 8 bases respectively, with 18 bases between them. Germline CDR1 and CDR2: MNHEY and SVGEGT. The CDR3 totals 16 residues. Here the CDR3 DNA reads TGTGCCAGCAGTTACCCCGGCGCGCGGGGAAGGGGGGAGCTGTTTTTT. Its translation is CASSYPGARGRGELFF.

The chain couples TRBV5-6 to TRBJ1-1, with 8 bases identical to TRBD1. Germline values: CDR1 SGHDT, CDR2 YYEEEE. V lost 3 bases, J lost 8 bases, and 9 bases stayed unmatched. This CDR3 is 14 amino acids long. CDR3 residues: CASSWWSGGAEAFF. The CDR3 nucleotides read TGTGCCAGCAGCTGGTGGTCAGGGGGCGCAGAAGCTTTCTTT.

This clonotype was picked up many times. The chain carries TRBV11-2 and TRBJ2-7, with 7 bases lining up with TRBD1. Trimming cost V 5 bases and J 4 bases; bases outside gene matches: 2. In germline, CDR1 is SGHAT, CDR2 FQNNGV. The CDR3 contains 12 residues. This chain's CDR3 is CASSSRGYEQYF. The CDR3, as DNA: TGTGCCAGCAGCAGCAGGGGGTACGAGCAGTACTTC.

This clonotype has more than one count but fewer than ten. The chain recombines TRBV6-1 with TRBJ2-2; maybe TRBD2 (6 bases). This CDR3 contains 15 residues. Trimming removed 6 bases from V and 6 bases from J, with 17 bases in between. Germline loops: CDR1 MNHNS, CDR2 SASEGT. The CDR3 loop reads CASSNTGEQSGELFF. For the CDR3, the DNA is TGTGCCAGCAGCAATACGGGGGAGCAGTCCGGGGAGCTGTTTTTT.

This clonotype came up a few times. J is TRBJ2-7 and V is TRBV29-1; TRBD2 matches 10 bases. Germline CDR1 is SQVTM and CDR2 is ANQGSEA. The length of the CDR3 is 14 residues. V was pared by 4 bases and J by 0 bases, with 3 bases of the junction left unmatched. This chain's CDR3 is CSVGPSGGSYEQYF. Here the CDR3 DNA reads TGCAGCGTTGGCCCTAGCGGGGGCTCCTACGAGCAGTACTTC.

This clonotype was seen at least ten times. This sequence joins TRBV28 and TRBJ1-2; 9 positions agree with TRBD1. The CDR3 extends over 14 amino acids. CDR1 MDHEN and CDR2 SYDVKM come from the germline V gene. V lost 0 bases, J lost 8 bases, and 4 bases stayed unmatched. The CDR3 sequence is CASSLWGQGEGYTF. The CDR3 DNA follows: TGTGCCAGCAGTTTATGGGGACAGGGTGAGGGCTACACCTTC.

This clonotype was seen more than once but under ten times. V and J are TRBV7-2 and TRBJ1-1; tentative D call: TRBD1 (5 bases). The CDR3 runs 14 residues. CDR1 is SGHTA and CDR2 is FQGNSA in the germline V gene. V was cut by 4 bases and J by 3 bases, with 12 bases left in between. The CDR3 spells CASSYLTGDTEAFF. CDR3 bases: TGTGCCAGCAGCTATCTCACGGGGGACACTGAAGCTTTCTTT.

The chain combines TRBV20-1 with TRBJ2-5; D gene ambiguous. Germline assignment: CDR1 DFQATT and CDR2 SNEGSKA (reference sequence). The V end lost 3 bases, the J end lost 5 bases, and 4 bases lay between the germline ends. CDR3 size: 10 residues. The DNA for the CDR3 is TGCAGTGCTAGCGGGGAGACCCAGTACTTC. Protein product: CSASGETQYF.

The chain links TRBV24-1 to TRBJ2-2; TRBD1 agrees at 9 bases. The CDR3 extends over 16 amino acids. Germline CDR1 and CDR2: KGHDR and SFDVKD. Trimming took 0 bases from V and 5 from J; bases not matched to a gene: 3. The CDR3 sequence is CATSDLGQGWTGELFF. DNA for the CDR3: TGTGCCACCAGTGATTTGGGACAGGGGTGGACCGGGGAGCTGTTTTTT.